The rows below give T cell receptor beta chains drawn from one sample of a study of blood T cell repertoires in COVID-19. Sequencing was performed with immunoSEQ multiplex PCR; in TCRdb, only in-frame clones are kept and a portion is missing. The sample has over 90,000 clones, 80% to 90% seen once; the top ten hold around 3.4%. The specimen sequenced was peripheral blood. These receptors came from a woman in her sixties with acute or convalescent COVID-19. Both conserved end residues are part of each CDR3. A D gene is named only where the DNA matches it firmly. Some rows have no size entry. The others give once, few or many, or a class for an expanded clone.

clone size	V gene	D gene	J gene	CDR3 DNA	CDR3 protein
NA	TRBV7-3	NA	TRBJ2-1	TGTGCCAGCAGCTTATCAGGCGGGTCCTACAATGAGCAGTTCTTC	CASSLSGGSYNEQFF
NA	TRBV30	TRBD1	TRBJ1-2	TGTGCCTGGAGACCCGACAGGGAGGCTGGCTACACCTTC	CAWRPDREAGYTF
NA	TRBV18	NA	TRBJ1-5	TGTGCCAGCTCTCCAACAAATAGCAATCAGCCCCAGCATTTT	CASSPTNSNQPQHF
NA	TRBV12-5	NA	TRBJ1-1	TGTGCTAGTGGTTTGTCCTTGGGACTGTCCTCGAACACTGAAGCTTTCTTT	CASGLSLGLSSNTEAFF
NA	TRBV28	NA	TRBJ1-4	TGTGCCAGCCCCGACAGGACCAATGAAAAACTGTTTTTT	CASPDRTNEKLFF
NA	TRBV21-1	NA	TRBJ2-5	TGTGCCAGCAGCGCCCGGACAGCTCAAGAGACCCAGTACTTC	CASSARTAQETQYF
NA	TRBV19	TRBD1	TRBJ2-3	TGTGCCAGTAGCGTCGGACAGGGCACAGATACGCAGTATTTT	CASSVGQGTDTQYF
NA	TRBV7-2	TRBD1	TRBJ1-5	TGTGCCAGCAGCCCCCGGGACAGCGTCCCTAATCAGCCCCAGCATTTT	CASSPRDSVPNQPQHF
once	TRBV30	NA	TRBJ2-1	TGTGCCTGGAGTGTACTAGTGTACGACAATGAGCAGTTCTTC	CAWSVLVYDNEQFF
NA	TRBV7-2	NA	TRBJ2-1	TGTGCCAGCAGCCCAGGGACTTACGTGATCAATGAGCAGTTCTTC	CASSPGTYVINEQFF
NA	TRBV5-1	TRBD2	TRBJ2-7	TGCGCCAGCAGCTACGGACTAGCGCCCAGCTCCTACGAGCAGTACTTC	CASSYGLAPSSYEQYF
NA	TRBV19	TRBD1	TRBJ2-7	TGTGCCAGAACTTCTAGGGGACAGGGGATTATAACCTACGAGCAGTACTTC	CARTSRGQGIITYEQYF
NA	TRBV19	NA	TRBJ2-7	TGTGCCAGTAGTGACAGCTACGAGCAGTACTTC	CASSDSYEQYF
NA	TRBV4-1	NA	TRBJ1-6	TGCGCCAGCAGCCTTCAACAGTCAGAGAGTTCACCCCTCCACTTT	CASSLQQSESSPLHF
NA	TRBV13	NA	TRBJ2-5	TGTGCCAGCAGCTTAAGGCCCCCAGGGGTCCAAGAGACCCAGTACTTC	CASSLRPPGVQETQYF
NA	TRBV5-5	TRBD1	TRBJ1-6	TGTGCCAGCAGCTTTACAGGGGGGAATTCACCCCTCCACTTT	CASSFTGGNSPLHF
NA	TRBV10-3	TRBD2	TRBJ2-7	TGTGCCATCAGTGCGGGGGGGTACGAGCAGTACTTC	CAISAGGYEQYF
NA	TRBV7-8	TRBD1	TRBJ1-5	TGTGCCAGCAGCAACAGGGGAGTTGGAAATCAGCCCCAGCATTTT	CASSNRGVGNQPQHF
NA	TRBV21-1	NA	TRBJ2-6	TGTGCCAGCCCGCGGGAGGGGGTTACCTCTGGGGCCAACGTCCTGACTTTC	CASPREGVTSGANVLTF
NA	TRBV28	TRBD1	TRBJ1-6	TGTGCCAGCAGTTCCCCCGGGACAGGGGTTGCACCCCTCCACTTT	CASSSPGTGVAPLHF
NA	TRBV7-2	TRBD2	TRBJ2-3	TGTGCCAGCAGCTTTGTAGCGGGAGGGGCAGATACGCAGTATTTT	CASSFVAGGADTQYF
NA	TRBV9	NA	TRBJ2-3	TGTGCCAGCAGCGTCGGCCGGGGAGTAGATACGCAGTATTTT	CASSVGRGVDTQYF
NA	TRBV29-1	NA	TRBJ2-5	TGCAGCGTCGAAGGGGGTAACTGGGAGGGAGAGACCCAGTACTTC	CSVEGGNWEGETQYF